This T cell receptor (beta chain) was found in a study of T cells in Graves' hyperthyroidism and ophthalmopathy. Study outcomes and limitations: The model predicted ophthalmopathy a median about 6.6 months before onset. Most thyroid-expanded clonotypes above 0.001 were also found in blood.

When ophthalmopathy did not progress within 18 months, Graves' hyperthyroidism was considered stable. From more than 8 ml of fresh peripheral blood, PBMCs were isolated. The germline gives CDR1 SNHLY, CDR2 FYNNEI. CDR3 length: 13 residues. With 5 bases removed from V and 3 bases from J, the gap between germline ends came to 11 bases. RNA transcripts gave rise to amplified TCR beta CDR3 regions. During a first-round RT-PCR of the TCR CDR3, the HTBI primer set was used. Each CDR3 protein gets one entry after TCRdb re-called the multiplex PCR reads with MiXCR. The data show about 550,000 distinct CDR3 sequences, with under 25% seen just once and less than 30% held by the top ten. A word on this clonotype: The antigen is not known.

The sequenced sample consisted of blood. The source of this sequence is a man between 18 and 29 years old with Graves' hyperthyroidism. The chain carries TRBV2 and TRBJ2-7; maybe TRBD1 (6 bases). The CDR3 sequence: CASSLRQVYEQYF. The CDR3 coding sequence is TGTGCCAGCAGTCTACGACAGGTCTACGAGCAGTACTTC. Drawing the rest from reference TRBV2 and TRBJ2-7, the complete variable domain is EPEVTQTPSHQVTQMGQEVILRCVPISNHLYFYWYRQILGQKVEFLVSFYNNEISEKSEIFDDQFSVERPDGSNFTLKIRSTKLEDSAMYFCASSLRQVYEQYFGPGTRLTVT.